This entry is about one TCR beta chain. CDR3 length equals 15 residues. The trim removed 2 bases at V and 2 bases at J, leaving 3 bases unmatched. Germline CDR1 is SEHNR and CDR2 is FQNEAQ (reference sequence). These data are taken from a study of blood T cell repertoires in COVID-19. The overall study: PBMCs, B-cell-depleted T cells, or T cells provided the cDNA or gDNA that made up the material.

Original processing methods: Using reference gene primer amplification, nucleated cell counts were estimated. Clones were sequenced by immunoSEQ multiplex PCR, and TCRdb holds only the in-frame ones, with some missing. V, J and clone size were drawn from that table, and D and trimming were deduced from the DNA. The repertoire holds just under 350,000 clones, with about 90% as singletons. The receptor was derived from a young woman who had recovered from COVID-19. The sample consisted of peripheral blood. The chain carries TRBV7-9 and TRBJ2-5; TRBD1 agrees at 9 bases. The CDR3 loop is CASSLRDRVQETQYF. The CDR3 DNA follows: TGTGCCAGCAGCTTACGGGACAGGGTACAAGAGACCCAGTACTTC.